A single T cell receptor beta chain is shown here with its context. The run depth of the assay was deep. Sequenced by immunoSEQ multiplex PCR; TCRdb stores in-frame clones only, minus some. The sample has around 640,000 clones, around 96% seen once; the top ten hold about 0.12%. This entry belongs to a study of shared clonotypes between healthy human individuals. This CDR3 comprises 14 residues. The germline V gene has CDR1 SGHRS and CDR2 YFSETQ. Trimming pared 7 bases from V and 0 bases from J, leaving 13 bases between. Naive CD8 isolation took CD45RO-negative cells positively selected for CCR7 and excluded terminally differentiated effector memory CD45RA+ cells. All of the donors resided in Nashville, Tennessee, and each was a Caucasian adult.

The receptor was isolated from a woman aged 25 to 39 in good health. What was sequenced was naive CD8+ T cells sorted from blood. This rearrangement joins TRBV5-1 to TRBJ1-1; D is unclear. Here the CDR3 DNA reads TGCGCCAGCGCTTCGGGATCTGTGAACACTGAAGCTTTCTTT. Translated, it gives CASASGSVNTEAFF.